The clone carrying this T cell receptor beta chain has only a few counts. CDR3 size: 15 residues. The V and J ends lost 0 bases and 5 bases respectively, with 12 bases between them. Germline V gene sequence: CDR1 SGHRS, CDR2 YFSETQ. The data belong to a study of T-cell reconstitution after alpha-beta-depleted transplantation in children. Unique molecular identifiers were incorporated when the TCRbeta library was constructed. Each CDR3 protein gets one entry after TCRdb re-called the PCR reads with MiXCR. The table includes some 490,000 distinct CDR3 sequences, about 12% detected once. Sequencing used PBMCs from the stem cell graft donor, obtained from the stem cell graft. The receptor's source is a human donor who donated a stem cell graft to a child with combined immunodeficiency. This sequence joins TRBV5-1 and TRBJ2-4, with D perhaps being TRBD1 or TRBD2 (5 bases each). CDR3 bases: TGCGCCAGCAGCTTGGGGGACGGAGGCCAAAACATTCAGTACTTC. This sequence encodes CASSLGDGGQNIQYF.